These 24 T cell receptor beta chains originate from one sample sequenced in a study of blood T cell repertoires in COVID-19. The repertoire was sequenced with immunoSEQ multiplex PCR; TCRdb's copy has only in-frame clones and lacks some. The sample includes about 150,000 clones, around 88% seen only once; the top ten take about 19%. The sequenced material came from peripheral blood. The receptors come from a woman aged 70-85 years who had recovered from COVID-19.

The J gene is TRBJ2-5, the V gene TRBV7-9; 7 bases agree with TRBD1. In germline, CDR1 is SEHNR, CDR2 FQNEAQ (reference sequence). The CDR3 totals 16 residues. V shed 4 bases and J 7 bases; nucleotides not matched to a gene: 15. The CDR3 DNA follows: TGTGCCAGCAGCTCTCGGACAGGCATCGGTACGGTGACCCAGTACTTC. Protein sequence: CASSSRTGIGTVTQYF.

Details on this clone: Sequence at one end of the junction differs from germline and may be a read error. This chain joins TRBV2 and TRBJ2-5, with a possible D match to TRBD1 (5 bases). Germline lookup yields CDR1 SNHLY and CDR2 FYNNEI. The CDR3 spans 14 residues. DNA of the CDR3: TGTGCCAGCAGTGTATCAGGGCCCCAAGGGACCCAGTACTTC. It is translated as CASSVSGPQGTQYF.

This chain links TRBV18 with TRBJ1-1; D not certain. Germline V gives CDR1 KGHSH, CDR2 LQKENI. Trimming cost V 5 bases and J 4 bases, with 11 bases left between them. The CDR3 has 13 residues. The CDR3 DNA reads TGTGCCAGCTCAGCCCGCCGGGGCACTGAAGCTTTCTTT. Its protein product is CASSARRGTEAFF.

The chain couples TRBV28 to TRBJ2-2; 7 bases match TRBD2. V was pared by 6 bases and J by 1 base, with 8 bases of the junction left unmatched. In germline, CDR1 is MDHEN, CDR2 SYDVKM. The length of the CDR3 is 16 residues. The CDR3 is CASSSGLVMNTGELFF. In nucleotides, the CDR3 is TGTGCCAGCAGCTCCGGACTAGTCATGAACACCGGGGAGCTGTTTTTT.

CDR3 sequence reads: CAISESGQGAHEQYF. CDR3 coding DNA: TGTGCCATCAGTGAGTCGGGACAGGGGGCTCACGAGCAGTACTTC. The chain recombines TRBV10-3 with TRBJ2-7; the match to TRBD1 covers 12 bases. The CDR3 has 15 amino acids. V lost 0 bases, J lost 5 bases, and 2 bases stayed unmatched. Germline values: CDR1 ENHRY, CDR2 SYGVKD.

The rearrangement uses TRBV18 and TRBJ2-6; tentative D call: TRBD1 (5 bases). The CDR3 length is 17 residues. Trimming pared 6 bases from V and 0 bases from J, leaving 15 bases between. Germline lookup yields CDR1 KGHSH and CDR2 LQKENI. The CDR3 nucleotides are TGTGCCAGCTCGTATGGGGCGGCTAGCTCTGGGGCCAACGTCCTGACTTTC. Its protein is CASSYGAASSGANVLTF.

The chain couples TRBV10-3 to TRBJ2-1; D is uncertain. The CDR3 is 12 residues long. V was clipped by 6 bases and J by 7 bases, with 10 bases between them. The germline V gene has CDR1 ENHRY and CDR2 SYGVKD. CDR3 region: CAISSTENEQFF. The DNA of the CDR3 is TGTGCCATCAGCTCTACAGAAAATGAGCAGTTCTTC.

The chain links TRBV21-1 to TRBJ1-2. TRBV21-1 is a pseudogene locus. The CDR3 length is 15 residues. The CDR3 here is CASSAGTHERYGYTF. The CDR3 coding sequence is TGTGCCAGCAGCGCCGGGACTCACGAACGCTATGGCTACACCTTC.

The chain has TRBV12-5 and TRBJ2-1; 9 bases map to TRBD1. In germline, CDR1 is LGHNT, CDR2 FRNRAP. V gave up 6 bases and J gave up 7 bases; unmatched junction bases: 10. This CDR3 spans 15 amino acids. CDR3 bases: TGTGCTAGTGGCCTCAACAGGGGGCAAGGGAATGAGCAGTTCTTC. The encoded protein is CASGLNRGQGNEQFF.

The chain employs TRBV2 and TRBJ2-3, with 8 nucleotides matching TRBD2. The CDR3 sequence is 15 residues long. Unmatched junction bases numbered 12, after V lost 6 bases and J lost 7 bases. Germline CDR1 reads SNHLY; CDR2 reads FYNNEI. The CDR3 region is CASSGEVSGGYTQYF. The DNA of the CDR3 is TGTGCCAGCAGCGGGGAGGTCAGCGGGGGATATACGCAGTATTTT. Filled out from reference TRBV2 and TRBJ2-3, the complete variable domain reads EPEVTQTPSHQVTQMGQEVILRCVPISNHLYFYWYRQILGQKVEFLVSFYNNEISEKSEIFDDQFSVERPDGSNFTLKIRSTKLEDSAMYFCASSGEVSGGYTQYFGPGTRLTVL.

The count of this clone is one. The rearrangement joins TRBV5-1 to TRBJ2-3; 13 nucleotides agree with TRBD2. The V gene's germline CDR1 is SGHRS and CDR2 YFSETQ. V lost 3 bases, J lost 1 base, and 2 bases stayed unmatched. This CDR3 contains 16 residues. The CDR3 DNA sequence: TGCGCCAGCAGCTCTGGGACTAGCGGGGGCACAGATACGCAGTATTTT. It codes for CASSSGTSGGTDTQYF. Using reference TRBV5-1 and TRBJ2-3 for the parts outside the CDR3, the full variable domain is KAGVTQTPRYLIKTRGQQVTLSCSPISGHRSVSWYQQTPGQGLQFLFEYFSETQRNKGNFPGRFSGRQFSNSRSEMNVSTLELGDSALYLCASSSGTSGGTDTQYFGPGTRLTVL.

V is TRBV5-1 and J is TRBJ2-7; 9 nucleotides match TRBD2. The CDR3 length is 14 residues. Germline V gene sequence: CDR1 SGHRS, CDR2 YFSETQ. The V segment lost 2 bases and the J segment 2 bases; nucleotides outside the gene matches: 2. CDR3 sequence: CASSFSGSTYEQYF. CDR3 DNA sequence: TGCGCCAGCAGCTTTAGCGGGAGCACCTACGAGCAGTACTTC.

The chain carries TRBV7-2 and TRBJ2-7; 10 bases fit TRBD2. Germline values: CDR1 SGHTA, CDR2 FQGNSA. V lost 5 bases and J lost 0; bases outside the gene matches: 16. This CDR3 spans 19 amino acids. CDR3 in amino acids: CASSRRDTRTSGTSYEQYF. The DNA of the CDR3 is TGTGCCAGCAGCCGCCGGGACACCAGGACTAGCGGAACCTCCTACGAGCAGTACTTC.

The chain couples TRBV9 to TRBJ2-7, with TRBD2 as a possible D gene (6 bases). The CDR3 is made up of 13 amino acids. V lost 0 bases and J lost 6, with 10 bases in between. Looked up from germline, CDR1 is SGDLS and CDR2 is YYNGEE. In DNA form, the CDR3 reads TGTGCCAGCAGCGTAGGTTGGAGGGCCGAGCAGTACTTC. Translated: CASSVGWRAEQYF.

This chain links TRBV7-3 with TRBJ1-4; D unresolved. The V gene's germline CDR1 is SGHTA and CDR2 FQGTGA. This CDR3 contains 14 residues. Between the trimmed V and J ends, which lost 6 bases and 7 bases, there was a span of 15 bases. The CDR3 region is CASRAQPLGEKLFF. The CDR3 nucleotides read TGTGCCAGCAGGGCACAGCCCCTGGGTGAAAAACTGTTTTTT.

This sequence joins TRBV3-1 (or the pseudogene TRBV3-2) and TRBJ2-5, with 14 bases fitting TRBD2. CDR3 length: 16 residues. The V and J ends lost 4 bases and 5 bases, in that order; junction bases with no gene match: 6. Germline lookup yields CDR1 LGHDT and CDR2 YNNKEL (reference sequence). The DNA for the CDR3 is TGTGCCAGCAGCCGGGGACTAGCGGGAGCGGGCGAGACCCAGTACTTC. It yields the protein CASSRGLAGAGETQYF.

V usage is TRBV7-3 and J usage is TRBJ2-5, with 11 bases that match TRBD1. Unmatched junction bases numbered 3, after V lost 5 bases and J lost 7 bases. Germline V gene sequence: CDR1 SGHTA, CDR2 FQGTGA. The CDR3 extends over 13 amino acids. In nucleotides, the CDR3 is TGTGCCAGCAGCACCGGGACAGGGGGGACCCAGTACTTC. It yields the protein CASSTGTGGTQYF.

This chain uses TRBV5-4 with TRBJ1-1; D is unclear. Germline lookup yields CDR1 SGHNT and CDR2 YYREEE (reference sequence). The CDR3 extends over 15 amino acids. The germline V and J ends were trimmed by 0 bases and 1 base, with 10 bases remaining between them. The CDR3 coding sequence is TGTGCCAGCAGCTTGGGGCGGGCCCAGAACACTGAAGCTTTCTTT. This gives the protein CASSLGRAQNTEAFF.

The chain is built from TRBV6-6 and TRBJ1-2; 8 bases agree with TRBD1. Germline V gene lookup returns CDR1 MNHNY and CDR2 SVGAGI (reference sequence). This CDR3 has 14 amino acids. V lost 7 bases and J lost 5; bases outside the gene matches: 9. As DNA, the CDR3 is TGTGCCAGCAACGTACAGGGGGTAGGGTATGGCTACACCTTC. Translated, it gives CASNVQGVGYGYTF.

The chain joins TRBV24-1 to TRBJ2-1; 9 positions match TRBD2. Trimming removed 4 bases from V and 6 bases from J; junction bases left unmatched: 9. The germline V gene encodes CDR1 KGHDR and CDR2 SFDVKD. The CDR3 covers 16 residues. Written as DNA, the CDR3 is TGTGCCACCAGTGAGCCCCTAGCGGGATCCCTCAATGAGCAGTTCTTC. This encodes CATSEPLAGSLNEQFF.

V gene TRBV6-5 combines with J gene TRBJ2-7; D might be TRBD2 (5 bases). V dropped 6 bases and J dropped 2 bases, with 17 bases sitting between them. Looked up from germline, CDR1 is MNHEY and CDR2 is SVGAGI. CDR3 length: 15 residues. The CDR3 is CASSPLGGLTYEQYF. DNA for the CDR3: TGTGCCAGCAGCCCACTGGGCGGGCTAACCTACGAGCAGTACTTC.

The genes are TRBV15 and TRBJ2-1; 8 nucleotides match TRBD1. CDR3 length: 14 amino acids. CDR1 LNHNV and CDR2 YYDKDF come from the germline V gene (reference sequence). With 5 bases clipped from V and 9 bases from J, the junction kept 9 bases outside the gene matches. The CDR3 DNA is TGTGCCACCAGCTTCCGGACAGGGCCTAGTGAGCAGTTCTTC. It encodes CATSFRTGPSEQFF.

The genes are TRBV5-4 and TRBJ2-7; TRBD2 might be the D (6 bases). Germline CDR1 reads SGHNT; CDR2 reads YYREEE (reference sequence). The ends were cut back, 1 base at V and 10 bases at J, with 27 bases in the middle. The CDR3 has 17 residues. The CDR3 DNA sequence: TGTGCCAGCAGCTTGAAGGGAGGCCCCACCCTACCGGGCCCTCAGTACTTC. Residues: CASSLKGGPTLPGPQYF.

The chain combines TRBV4-2 with TRBJ1-2; D ambiguous. This CDR3 spans 13 amino acids. V lost 1 base and J 6 bases, leaving 9 bases between the germline ends. The V gene's germline CDR1 is LGHNA and CDR2 YNFKEQ. The CDR3 DNA is TGTGCCAGCAGCCAAGTCGGGAGAGATGGCTACACCTTC. It specifies CASSQVGRDGYTF.